Below, one T cell receptor beta chain is given with its context. The entry originates in a study of OX40 agonist ivuxolimab in advanced cancers. Study at large: Enrolled patients in dose escalation had cancers that were hepatocellular carcinoma, melanoma, renal cell or head and neck cancer. People who had prior anti-PD-1, anti-PD-L1 or anti-CTLA-4 therapy could take part, and around 39% had some.

Data came from immunoSEQ multiplex PCR; TCRdb stores just in-frame clones and leaves some out. There are roughly 56,000 clones in the sample; roughly nine tenths occur only once, and more than 0.55% lies in the top ten. The CDR3 consists of 15 residues. V lost 4 bases and J lost 1, with 13 bases in between. Germline CDR1 is SGHRS and CDR2 is YFSETQ. The sequences come from CD4+ or CD8+ T cells sorted from blood, collected in a trial of the OX40 agonist ivuxolimab. The V call is TRBV5-1, the J call TRBJ2-3, with D possibly TRBD2 on 6 matching bases. The source of this sequence is an adult with an advanced solid tumor such as melanoma, head and neck, liver or kidney cancer. The CDR3 loop is CASSPRWGGTDTQYF. CDR3 sequence (DNA): TGCGCCAGCAGCCCCAGGTGGGGGGGCACAGATACGCAGTATTTT.